This T cell receptor beta chain emerged from a study of T cell repertoires in cytomegalovirus infection. On the study more broadly: Public signatures in TCR beta pointed to CMV infection and matching HLA type. The study's findings and limits: CMV carriers having the relevant HLA were flagged by cumulative public TCR beta family frequency. The ex vivo response was dominated by HLA-C-restricted CMV-specific TCR beta clonotypes.

The CDR3 is made up of 13 amino acids. Per the germline V gene, CDR1 is MNHEY and CDR2 is SMNVEV (reference sequence). Deletions cut 7 bases from V and 13 bases from J, with 20 bases between. A word on this clonotype: As yet, its antigen is unknown.

TCRdb independently ran MiXCR on the reads; one entry per CDR3 protein. The table shows 680,000 or so distinct CDR3 sequences, with 35% to 45% occurring only once. This chain links TRBV27 with TRBJ2-1; D is unresolved. Material: PBMCs. The sequence was collected from a human donor in good health (CMV status not recorded). Some clones in this sample may be carry-over from other donors' samples. The CDR3 DNA reads as TGTGCCAGCACCATCCTTCGAGGCCAGAAACAGTTCTTC. It specifies CASTILRGQKQFF.